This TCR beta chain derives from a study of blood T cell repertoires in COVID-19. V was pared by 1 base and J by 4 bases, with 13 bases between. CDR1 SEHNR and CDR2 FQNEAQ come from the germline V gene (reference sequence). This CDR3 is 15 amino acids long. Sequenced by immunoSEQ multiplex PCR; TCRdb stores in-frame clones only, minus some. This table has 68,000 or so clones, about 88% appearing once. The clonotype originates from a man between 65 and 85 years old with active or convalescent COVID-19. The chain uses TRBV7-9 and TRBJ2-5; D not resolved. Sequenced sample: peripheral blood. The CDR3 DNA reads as TGTGCCAGCAGCTTAGTGAATTCAGACTCAGAGACCCAGTACTTC. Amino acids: CASSLVNSDSETQYF. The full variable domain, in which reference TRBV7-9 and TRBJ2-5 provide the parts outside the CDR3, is DTGVSQNPRHKITKRGQNVTFRCDPISEHNRLYWYRQTLGQGPEFLTYFQNEAQLEKSRLLSDRFSAERPKGSFSTLEIQRTEQGDSAMYLCASSLVNSDSETQYFGPGTRLLVL.